This entry concerns a single TCR beta chain. Its antigen remains unidentified. Trimming took 10 bases from V and 0 from J, leaving 14 bases between them. The CDR3 is 14 amino acids. The germline V gene has CDR1 WNHNN and CDR2 SYGVQD (reference sequence). Time point here: sample taken at primary tumor resection. Whole RNA, which was extracted from tumor, nontumor lung tissue or frozen PBMC, was sequenced without any cell sorting. The approximately 72 donors had untreated early-stage non-small cell lung cancer. TCRdb processed the 5' RACE reads anew with MiXCR; each CDR3 protein has one entry. The profile shows around 12,000 distinct CDR3 sequences, approximately 17% of them singletons. The data were taken from a study of spatial heterogeneity in lung cancer. Study overall: Consistently, beta-chain sequences turned up in larger numbers than alpha-chain sequences did.

Findings and limits, study-wide: Ubiquitous expanded tumor TCRs were observed in blood more at resection than follow-up.

This material consisted of PBMCs, taken at surgery. J is TRBJ2-3 and V is TRBV10-1; D unresolved. This receptor was taken from a male donor with early-stage non-small cell lung cancer. The CDR3 DNA follows: TGCGCCAATCGGAAGTTTGCTAGCACAGATACGCAGTATTTT. Its protein is CANRKFASTDTQYF.